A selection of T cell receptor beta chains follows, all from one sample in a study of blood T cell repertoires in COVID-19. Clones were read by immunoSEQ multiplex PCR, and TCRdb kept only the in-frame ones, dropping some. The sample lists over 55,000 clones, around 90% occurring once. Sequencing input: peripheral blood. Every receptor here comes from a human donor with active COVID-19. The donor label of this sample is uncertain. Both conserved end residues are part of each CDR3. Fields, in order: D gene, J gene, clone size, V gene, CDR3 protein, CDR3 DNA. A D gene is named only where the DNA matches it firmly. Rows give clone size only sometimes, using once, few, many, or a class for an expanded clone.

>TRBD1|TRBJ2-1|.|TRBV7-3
CASSGQGARNEQFF
TGTGCCAGCAGCGGACAGGGGGCGCGGAATGAGCAGTTCTTC
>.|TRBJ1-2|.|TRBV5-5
CASNWDTLPYGYTF
TGTGCCAGCAACTGGGACACCCTCCCCTATGGCTACACCTTC
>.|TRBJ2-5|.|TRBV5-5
CASRKQGWETQYF
TGTGCCAGCAGAAAACAGGGTTGGGAGACCCAGTACTTC
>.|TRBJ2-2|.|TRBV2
CASSETGGDTGELFF
TGTGCCAGCAGTGAAACAGGGGGGGACACCGGGGAGCTGTTTTTT
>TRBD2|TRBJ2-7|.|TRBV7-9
CASSLALAGAYEQYF
TGTGCCAGCAGCTTAGCACTAGCGGGAGCCTACGAGCAGTACTTC
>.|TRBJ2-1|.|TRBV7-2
CASSLGGRSYNEQFF
TGTGCCAGCAGCTTAGGGGGGAGGTCCTACAATGAGCAGTTCTTC
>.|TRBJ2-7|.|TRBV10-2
CASSPGLGGEQYF
TGCGCCAGCAGTCCGGGACTGGGTGGAGAGCAGTACTTC
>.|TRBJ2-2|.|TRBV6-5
CASRTGKRNTGELFF
TGTGCCAGCAGGACCGGGAAAAGGAACACCGGGGAGCTGTTTTTT
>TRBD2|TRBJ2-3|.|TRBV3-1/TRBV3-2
CASSQGTSTSDTQYF
TGTGCCAGCAGCCAGGGGACTAGCACATCAGATACGCAGTATTTT
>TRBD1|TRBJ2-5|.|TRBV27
CASTKTGEETQYF
TGTGCCAGCACCAAAACAGGGGAAGAGACCCAGTACTTC
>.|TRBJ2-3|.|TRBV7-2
CASVKWGALSDTQYF
TGTGCCAGCGTCAAGTGGGGAGCCCTATCAGATACGCAGTATTTT
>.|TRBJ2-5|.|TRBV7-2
CASSKSGAPQYQETQYF
TGTGCCAGCAGCAAATCAGGTGCGCCCCAGTACCAAGAGACCCAGTACTTC
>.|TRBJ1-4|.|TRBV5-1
CASSLGQVDEKLFF
TGCGCCAGCAGCTTGGGACAGGTGGATGAAAAACTGTTTTTT
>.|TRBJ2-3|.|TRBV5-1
CASRRTATDTQYF
TGCGCCAGCAGGAGGACAGCAACAGATACGCAGTATTTT
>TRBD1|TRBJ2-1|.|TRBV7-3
CASSLFPPGQSYNEQFF
TGTGCCAGCAGCTTATTCCCTCCGGGACAGTCCTACAATGAGCAGTTCTTC
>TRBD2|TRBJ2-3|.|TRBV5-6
CASSLVAGSSTSTQYF
TGTGCCAGCAGCTTGGTAGCGGGATCATCTACGTCTACGCAGTATTTT
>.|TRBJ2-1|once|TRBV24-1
CATRSYSYNEQFF
TGTGCCACCAGGAGTTACTCCTACAATGAGCAGTTCTTC
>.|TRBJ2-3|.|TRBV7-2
CASSLIWATDTQYF
TGTGCCAGCAGCTTAATTTGGGCCACAGATACGCAGTATTTT
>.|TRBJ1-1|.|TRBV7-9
CASSLDRNTEAFF
TGTGCCAGCAGCTTAGACAGGAACACTGAAGCTTTCTTT
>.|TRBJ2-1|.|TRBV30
CAWSVLRGPIGEQFF
TGTGCCTGGAGTGTACTAAGGGGCCCGATCGGGGAGCAGTTCTTC
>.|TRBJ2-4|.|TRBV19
CASSTSHRDSIAKNIQYF
TGTGCCAGTAGTACGTCACACAGGGATTCGATAGCCAAAAACATTCAGTACTTC
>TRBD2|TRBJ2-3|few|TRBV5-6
CASSLYTSGADTQYF
TGTGCCAGCAGCTTGTATACTAGCGGAGCAGATACGCAGTATTTT
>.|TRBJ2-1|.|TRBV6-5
CASALGLRSYEQFF
TGTGCCAGCGCTTTGGGTCTAAGGAGCTATGAGCAGTTCTTC
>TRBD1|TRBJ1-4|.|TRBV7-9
CASSLTGGREKLFF
TGTGCCAGCAGCTTAACAGGGGGTAGGGAAAAACTGTTTTTT
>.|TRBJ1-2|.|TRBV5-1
CASSLWQGLGYTF
TGCGCCAGCAGCTTGTGGCAGGGTTTAGGCTACACCTTC
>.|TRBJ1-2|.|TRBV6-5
CATLLPGSYGYTF
TGTGCCACCCTTTTACCGGGTTCTTATGGCTACACCTTC
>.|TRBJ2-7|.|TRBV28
CASSPAYLGSYEQYF
TGTGCCAGCAGTCCGGCCTATCTCGGGTCCTACGAGCAGTACTTC
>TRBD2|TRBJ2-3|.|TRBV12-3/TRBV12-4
CASTIAGGETQYF
TGTGCCAGCACCATAGCGGGGGGGGAGACGCAGTATTTT
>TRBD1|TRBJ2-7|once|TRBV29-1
CSVEITRQGISYEQYF
TGCAGCGTTGAAATCACCCGACAGGGAATCTCCTACGAGCAGTACTTC
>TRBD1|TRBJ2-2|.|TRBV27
CATSRVGRGLPTGELFF
TGTGCCACCAGTAGGGTGGGTAGGGGGCTCCCCACCGGGGAGCTGTTTTTT
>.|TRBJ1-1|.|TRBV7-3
CASSSQRDTEAFF
TGTGCCAGCAGCTCGCAGAGGGACACTGAAGCTTTCTTT
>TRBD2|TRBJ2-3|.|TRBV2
CASSSGATGDTQYF
TGTGCCAGCTCTAGCGGGGCGACAGGGGATACGCAGTATTTT
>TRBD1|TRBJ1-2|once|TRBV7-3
CASSPQGTGGYGYTF
TGTGCCAGCAGCCCGCAGGGGACAGGGGGCTATGGCTACACCTTC
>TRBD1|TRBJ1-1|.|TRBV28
CASRLTGGNTEAFF
TGTGCCAGCAGACTGACAGGGGGGAACACTGAAGCTTTCTTT
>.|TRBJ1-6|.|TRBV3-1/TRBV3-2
CASRRKDAGRNSPLHF
TGTGCCAGCAGACGAAAGGACGCGGGGCGGAATTCACCCCTCCACTTT
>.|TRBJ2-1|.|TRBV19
CASNAVWTGRDNEQFF
TGTGCCAGTAACGCGGTGTGGACAGGGAGGGACAATGAGCAGTTCTTC
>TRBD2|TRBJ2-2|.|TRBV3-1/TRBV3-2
CASSRPARLAGGGELFF
TGTGCCAGCAGCCGTCCCGCTAGACTAGCGGGGGGCGGGGAGCTGTTTTTT
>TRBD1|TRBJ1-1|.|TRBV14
CASSYRGSNTEAFF
TGTGCCAGCAGTTACAGGGGCTCGAACACTGAAGCTTTCTTT
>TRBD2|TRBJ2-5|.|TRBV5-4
CASSPGTSQETQYF
TGTGCCAGCAGCCCGGGGACTAGCCAAGAGACCCAGTACTTC
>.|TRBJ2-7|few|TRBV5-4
CASSLGQVKTEQYF
TGTGCCAGCAGCTTGGGGCAGGTGAAGACCGAGCAGTACTTC
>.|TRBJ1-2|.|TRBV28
CASSSERKTNYGYTF
TGTGCCAGCAGCTCCGAGCGCAAGACTAACTATGGCTACACCTTC
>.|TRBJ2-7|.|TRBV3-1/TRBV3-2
CASSQDEGGSYEQYF
TGTGCCAGCAGCCAAGATGAGGGGGGGTCCTACGAGCAGTACTTC
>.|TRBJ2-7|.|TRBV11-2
CASRRRWESRDEQYF
TGTGCCAGCCGCCGACGGTGGGAGTCTCGGGACGAGCAGTACTTC
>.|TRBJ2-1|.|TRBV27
CASSSGLASGEQFF
TGTGCCAGCAGTTCCGGACTCGCCAGCGGTGAGCAGTTCTTC
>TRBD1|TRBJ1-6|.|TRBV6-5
CASSYGTGRSPLHF
TGTGCCAGCAGTTACGGGACAGGGCGTTCACCCCTCCACTTT
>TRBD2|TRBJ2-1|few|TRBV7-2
CASSLPSGGARQFF
TGTGCCAGCAGCTTACCTAGCGGGGGGGCGAGGCAGTTCTTC
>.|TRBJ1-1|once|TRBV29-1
CSVSIDRYTEAFF
TGCAGCGTTTCAATAGACAGATACACTGAAGCTTTCTTT
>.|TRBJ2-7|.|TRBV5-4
CASSARLTVSSEQYF
TGTGCCAGCAGCGCCAGACTAACTGTAAGCTCCGAGCAGTACTTC